Below are 29 T cell receptor beta chains sequenced from a single sample in a study of blood T cells in healthy people across ages. Combining a sample-barcoded 5' primer with a J-beta primer mix, a second PCR ran for roughly 6 to 12 cycles. TCRdb recomputed calls from the 5' RACE reads with MiXCR, one row per CDR3 protein. This sample has around 650,000 distinct CDR3 sequences, with approximately 31% found just once. The sample consisted of blood. All receptors derive from a woman aged 80 or over in good health.

This clonotype is a singleton in its sample. The rearrangement links TRBV11-2 to TRBJ2-7, with D maybe TRBD1 (6 bases). Germline CDR1 is SGHAT and CDR2 is FQNNGV. This CDR3 is built from 14 residues. Trimming pared 5 bases from V and 3 bases from J, leaving 14 bases between. CDR3 nucleotides: TGTGCCAGCAGCCCAGGACAGACCCGCTACGAGCAGTACTTC. This sequence encodes CASSPGQTRYEQYF.

The chain links TRBV27 to TRBJ1-4, with D unclear. The germline gives CDR1 MNHEY, CDR2 SMNVEV (reference sequence). Between the trimmed V and J ends, which lost 0 bases and 7 bases, there was a span of 12 bases. This CDR3 has 15 residues. CDR3 coding DNA: TGTGCCAGCAGTTTATCGTTAATAGGCGGTGAAAAACTGTTTTTT. Protein: CASSLSLIGGEKLFF.

This chain connects TRBV7-2 to TRBJ1-1; perhaps TRBD1 as D (5 bases). V dropped 4 bases and J dropped 0 bases, with 9 bases sitting between them. The CDR3 extends over 14 amino acids. Germline CDR1 is SGHTA and CDR2 is FQGNSA. The CDR3 DNA sequence: TGTGCCAGCAGCTCCGACAGACTGAACACTGAAGCTTTCTTT. Protein sequence: CASSSDRLNTEAFF.

Only a few counts were recorded for this clonotype. At one end the junction does not follow the germline gene, possibly because of a read error. The V gene is TRBV27, the J gene TRBJ2-3, with D maybe TRBD2 (7 bases). Germline loops: CDR1 MNHEY, CDR2 SMNVEV (reference sequence). There are 14 residues in the CDR3. The CDR3 region is CACSSGGRTDTQYF. Here the CDR3 DNA reads TGTGCCTGCAGTTCCGGGGGGCGCACAGATACGCAGTATTTT.

V is TRBV7-9 and J is TRBJ2-3; 7 nucleotides line up with TRBD1. The CDR3 runs 16 residues. Germline CDR1 reads SEHNR; CDR2 reads FQNEAQ (reference sequence). The ends lost 4 bases at V and 6 bases at J; junction bases unmatched: 13. The CDR3 bases are TGTGCCAGCAGCTCTTCGATACAGGGGTTGTTGGATACGCAGTATTTT. As protein: CASSSSIQGLLDTQYF. Complete variable domain (other parts from reference TRBV7-9 and TRBJ2-3): DTGVSQNPRHKITKRGQNVTFRCDPISEHNRLYWYRQTLGQGPEFLTYFQNEAQLEKSRLLSDRFSAERPKGSFSTLEIQRTEQGDSAMYLCASSSSIQGLLDTQYFGPGTRLTVL.

CDR3 protein: CASSSPVTNYEQYF. Here the CDR3 DNA reads TGTGCCAGCAGCTCACCCGTTACCAACTACGAGCAGTACTTC. V usage is TRBV7-6 and J usage is TRBJ2-7; D is undetermined. The V gene lost 4 bases and the J gene lost 3 bases, with 13 bases spanning the gap. CDR3 length equals 14 residues. The germline V gene encodes CDR1 SGHVS and CDR2 FNYEAQ.

This clonotype was detected a few times. J is TRBJ1-5 and V is TRBV20-1, with D maybe TRBD1 (5 bases). CDR1 and CDR2 (germline): DFQATT, SNEGSKA (reference sequence). The CDR3 extends over 13 amino acids. CDR3 nucleotides: TGCAGCGCAAGCCGGGGGTTCCAGCAGCCCCAGCATTTT. As protein: CSASRGFQQPQHF.

J is TRBJ2-5 and V is TRBV11-3; D is uncertain. Germline CDR1 and CDR2: SGHNT and YENEEA. This CDR3 is 12 amino acids long. V gave up 5 bases and J gave up 11 bases, with 15 bases separating them. The DNA for the CDR3 is TGTGCCAGCAGCCTATCTGATCACGGGCAGTACTTC. Its translation is CASSLSDHGQYF.

Many counts were recorded for this clonotype. The V gene is TRBV20-1, the J gene TRBJ1-2; a possible D gene is TRBD1 (5 bases). The CDR3 has 16 residues. V lost 3 bases to trimming and J lost 2 bases, with 19 bases between them. Germline V gene lookup returns CDR1 DFQATT and CDR2 SNEGSKA (reference sequence). The CDR3 here is CSASAPSRRQNYGYTF. The CDR3 DNA reads TGCAGTGCTAGCGCTCCTTCGAGGCGACAGAACTATGGCTACACCTTC.

The chain recombines TRBV5-1 with TRBJ2-2; D unclear. The CDR3 spans 15 residues. Germline values: CDR1 SGHRS, CDR2 YFSETQ. V was clipped by 4 bases and J by 0 bases, with 10 bases between them. As DNA, the CDR3 is TGCGCCAGCAGCCGGAGATATTCGAACACCGGGGAGCTGTTTTTT. Protein product: CASSRRYSNTGELFF. Variable domain in full (rest from reference TRBV5-1 and TRBJ2-2): KAGVTQTPRYLIKTRGQQVTLSCSPISGHRSVSWYQQTPGQGLQFLFEYFSETQRNKGNFPGRFSGRQFSNSRSEMNVSTLELGDSALYLCASSRRYSNTGELFFGEGSRLTVL.

This clonotype has a count of ten or more. This chain uses TRBV5-6 with TRBJ2-5; no firm D call. This CDR3 comprises 13 residues. The V end lost 4 bases, the J end lost 1 base, and 8 bases lay between the germline ends. In germline, CDR1 is SGHDT, CDR2 YYEEEE. CDR3: CASSRTAQETQYF. For the CDR3, the DNA is TGTGCCAGCAGCCGGACGGCCCAAGAGACCCAGTACTTC.

This clonotype was seen repeatedly, ten times or more. V usage is TRBV7-9 and J usage is TRBJ1-2; the D gene is possibly TRBD1 (6 bases). Per germline, CDR1 SEHNR and CDR2 FQNEAQ (reference sequence). Trimming stripped 5 bases from V and 5 bases from J, with 18 bases between. This CDR3 comprises 15 residues. CDR3 sequence: CASSLGQRGQYGYTF. The CDR3 DNA sequence: TGTGCCAGCAGCCTTGGACAGAGGGGCCAATATGGCTACACCTTC. Complete variable domain (other parts from reference TRBV7-9 and TRBJ1-2): DTGVSQNPRHKITKRGQNVTFRCDPISEHNRLYWYRQTLGQGPEFLTYFQNEAQLEKSRLLSDRFSAERPKGSFSTLEIQRTEQGDSAMYLCASSLGQRGQYGYTFGSGTRLTVV.

As regards this clonotype: A read error is likely, as this CDR3 ends without the conserved phenylalanine or tryptophan. The genes are TRBV4-3 and TRBJ1-5, with D possibly being TRBD1 (5 bases). V lost 0 bases, J lost 4 bases, and 10 bases lay in between. Germline loops: CDR1 LGHNA, CDR2 YSLEER. The CDR3 length is 15 residues. As DNA, the CDR3 is TGCGCCAGCAGCCAAGATGGCGGGGGAAATCAGCCCCAGCATTGT. Amino acids: CASSQDGGGNQPQHC.

This clonotype appeared a few times. The J gene is TRBJ2-1, the V gene TRBV20-1; a possible D gene is TRBD2 (6 bases). V lost 5 bases, J lost 2 bases, and 13 bases lay in between. CDR3 length: 14 residues. Germline V gene data show CDR1 as DFQATT and CDR2 as SNEGSKA (reference sequence). CDR3 nucleotides: TGCAGTGCTCGCCCGGGACTGGCCTACAATGAGCAGTTCTTC. Translating it yields CSARPGLAYNEQFF.

In its sample, this clonotype was seen many times. V is TRBV20-1 and J is TRBJ1-2, with D unclear. There are 10 residues in the CDR3. V gave up 1 base and J gave up 12 bases, with 9 bases separating them. Germline assignment: CDR1 DFQATT and CDR2 SNEGSKA (reference sequence). CDR3 sequence (DNA): TGCAGTGCTAGAGTTCCCGACCACACCTTC. It yields the protein CSARVPDHTF.

The genes are TRBV7-2 and TRBJ1-1; the D is unclear. The length of the CDR3 is 14 residues. The germline V and J ends were trimmed by 5 bases and 6 bases, with 16 bases remaining between them. In germline, CDR1 is SGHTA, CDR2 FQGNSA. CDR3 region: CASSPVAGGPEAFF. The CDR3 DNA reads TGTGCCAGCAGCCCGGTGGCAGGCGGCCCTGAAGCTTTCTTT.

The V gene is TRBV7-9, the J gene TRBJ2-5; D perhaps matches TRBD2 (6 bases). V lost 5 bases to trimming and J lost 11 bases, with 24 bases between them. From germline, CDR1 is SEHNR and CDR2 FQNEAQ (reference sequence). The CDR3 contains 15 residues. In nucleotides, the CDR3 is TGTGCCAGCAGCGCCTCCGGGACTCCGGGTGAGGAGCAGTACTTC. Amino acids: CASSASGTPGEEQYF. The full variable domain, its missing parts supplied by reference TRBV7-9 and TRBJ2-5, is DTGVSQNPRHKITKRGQNVTFRCDPISEHNRLYWYRQTLGQGPEFLTYFQNEAQLEKSRLLSDRFSAERPKGSFSTLEIQRTEQGDSAMYLCASSASGTPGEEQYFGPGTRLLVL.

There are many counts of this clonotype. The chain employs TRBV11-2 and TRBJ2-1; unclear D gene. The V gene's germline CDR1 is SGHAT and CDR2 FQNNGV. Trimming stripped 6 bases from V and 0 bases from J, with 12 bases between. This CDR3 region has 15 residues. CDR3 DNA sequence: TGTGCCAGCAGTTTAAGGCAGAGCTCCTACAATGAGCAGTTCTTC. As protein: CASSLRQSSYNEQFF.

Details on this clonotype: This may be a read error, as it is one base from a much larger clone. J is TRBJ2-5 and V is TRBV28; 7 bases are shared with TRBD2. The CDR3 is 13 amino acids. The germline V gene encodes CDR1 MDHEN and CDR2 SYDVKM. The CDR3 DNA reads as TGTGTCAGCAGTTTTAGCGGGCAAGAGACCCAGTACTTC. Translation gives CVSSFSGQETQYF. Together with reference TRBV28 and TRBJ2-5, the CDR3 gives the full variable domain: DVKVTQSSRYLVKRTGEKVFLECVQDMDHENMFWYRQDPGLGLRLIYFSYDVKMKEKGDIPEGYSVSREKKERFSLILESASTNQTSMYLCVSSFSGQETQYFGPGTRLLVL.

This clonotype was seen only a few times. This chain links TRBV18 with TRBJ1-6; D might be TRBD1 (5 bases). Trimming removed 0 bases at V and 9 bases at J, with 12 bases between. This CDR3 has 15 amino acids. The germline V gene has CDR1 KGHSH and CDR2 LQKENI. The CDR3 DNA reads as TGTGCCAGCTCACCACCGGGGGGTCTTAGTTCACCCCTCCACTTT. Its protein product is CASSPPGGLSSPLHF.

J is TRBJ1-6 and V is TRBV28; perhaps TRBD1 as D (5 bases). Trimming left V 4 bases short and J 1 base short, with 8 bases between. CDR1 is MDHEN and CDR2 is SYDVKM in the germline V gene. The length of the CDR3 is 15 residues. The CDR3 nucleotides are TGTGCCAGCAGTTCCTCAGGGTCCTATAATTCACCCCTCCACTTT. Translation gives CASSSSGSYNSPLHF. Based on the CDR3 plus reference TRBV28 and TRBJ1-6, the full variable domain is DVKVTQSSRYLVKRTGEKVFLECVQDMDHENMFWYRQDPGLGLRLIYFSYDVKMKEKGDIPEGYSVSREKKERFSLILESASTNQTSMYLCASSSSGSYNSPLHFGNGTRLTVT.

This clonotype has just a few counts. A much larger clone sits a single nucleotide away, making a read error possible. The chain combines TRBV9 with TRBJ2-5, with D maybe TRBD2 (5 bases). Germline V gene data show CDR1 as SGDLS and CDR2 as YYNGEE. The CDR3 has 15 residues. The germline V and J ends were trimmed by 0 bases and 11 bases, with 20 bases remaining between them. Here the CDR3 DNA reads TGTGCCAGCAGCGTAGGGGCAGCCGCCGGGAATGAGCAGTACTTC. It yields the protein CASSVGAAAGNEQYF.

This clonotype occurred many times. This chain joins TRBV7-2 and TRBJ1-6; 9 positions match TRBD1. The trim removed 0 bases at V and 7 bases at J, leaving 1 base unmatched. Looked up from germline, CDR1 is SGHTA and CDR2 is FQGNSA. This CDR3 spans 15 amino acids. The chain's CDR3 is CASSLAGQGNSPLHF. The DNA for the CDR3 is TGTGCCAGCAGCTTAGCGGGACAGGGCAATTCACCCCTCCACTTT.

With respect to this clonotype: A much larger clone sits a single nucleotide away, making a read error possible. This chain links TRBV20-1 with TRBJ2-5; D may be TRBD1 (5 bases). There are 12 residues in the CDR3. The V gene's germline CDR1 is DFQATT and CDR2 SNEGSKA (reference sequence). The CDR3 loop reads CSARNRQEAQYF. The CDR3 nucleotides are TGCAGTGCTCGGAACAGGCAAGAGGCCCAGTACTTC.

This clonotype was seen at least ten times. The V and J genes are TRBV29-1 and TRBJ2-1, with 9 bases matching TRBD1. Germline values: CDR1 SQVTM, CDR2 ANQGSEA. CDR3 length: 13 residues. Trimming removed 6 bases from V and 4 bases from J; junction bases left unmatched: 4. The CDR3, as DNA: TGCAGCGTAAACAGGGGGCAGTACAATGAGCAGTTCTTC. This gives the protein CSVNRGQYNEQFF.

This clonotype was counted once. This may arise from a read error, as a much more abundant clone is one base away. This sequence joins TRBV7-9 and TRBJ1-1; D is perhaps TRBD1 (5 bases). Deletions cut 6 bases from V and 4 bases from J, with 12 bases between. Per germline, CDR1 SEHNR and CDR2 FQNEAQ (reference sequence). The CDR3 is 13 amino acids. CDR3 protein: CASRPPGGTEAFF. The CDR3 DNA reads TGTGCCAGCAGACCGCCGGGGGGCACTGAAGCTTTCTTT.

This clonotype was detected ten times or more. This chain connects TRBV5-1 to TRBJ1-1; unclear D gene. CDR1 and CDR2 from the germline V gene are SGHRS and YFSETQ. With 0 bases removed from V and 0 bases from J, the gap between germline ends came to 12 bases. This CDR3 has 16 residues. This CDR3 reads CASSLGRAEMNTEAFF. For the CDR3, the DNA is TGCGCCAGCAGCTTGGGTAGGGCAGAAATGAACACTGAAGCTTTCTTT.

This clonotype has just a few counts. The V and J genes are TRBV6-1 and TRBJ2-1, with a possible D match to TRBD2 (5 bases). In germline, CDR1 is MNHNS, CDR2 SASEGT. The CDR3 is made up of 13 amino acids. The V end lost 7 bases, the J end lost 6 bases, and 13 bases lay between the germline ends. The CDR3 spells CASMRESGNEQFF. In nucleotides, the CDR3 is TGTGCCAGCATGAGGGAGTCGGGCAATGAGCAGTTCTTC.

This clonotype was observed at least ten times. J is TRBJ2-5 and V is TRBV20-1; 10 bases are shared with TRBD2. The CDR3 spans 17 residues. J gave up 4 bases and V 3 bases, and 14 bases lay outside the gene matches. Germline-derived CDR1 and CDR2 are DFQATT and SNEGSKA (reference sequence). The CDR3 spells CSASWASGGLLGETQYF. CDR3 nucleotides: TGCAGTGCTAGTTGGGCTAGCGGGGGCCTCTTAGGAGAGACCCAGTACTTC.